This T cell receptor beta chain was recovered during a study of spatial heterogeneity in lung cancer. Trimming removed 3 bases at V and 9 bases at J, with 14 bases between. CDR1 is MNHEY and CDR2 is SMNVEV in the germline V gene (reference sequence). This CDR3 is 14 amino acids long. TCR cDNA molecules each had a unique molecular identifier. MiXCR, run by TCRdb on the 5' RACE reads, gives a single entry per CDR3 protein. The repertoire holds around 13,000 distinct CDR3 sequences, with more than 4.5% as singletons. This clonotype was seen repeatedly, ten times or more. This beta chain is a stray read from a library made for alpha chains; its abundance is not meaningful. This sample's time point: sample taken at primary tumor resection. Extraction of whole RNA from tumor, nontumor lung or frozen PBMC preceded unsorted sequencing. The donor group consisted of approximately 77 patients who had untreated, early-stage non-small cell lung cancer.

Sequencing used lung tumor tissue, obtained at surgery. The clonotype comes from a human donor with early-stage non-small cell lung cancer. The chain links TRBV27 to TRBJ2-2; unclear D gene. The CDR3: CASSLEKFGRELFF. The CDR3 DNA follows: TGTGCCAGCAGTTTGGAGAAGTTTGGCCGGGAGCTGTTTTTT.